This T cell receptor beta chain was identified in a study of OX40 agonist ivuxolimab in advanced cancers. Overall study: Eligibility rules accepted prior anti-PD-1, anti-PD-L1 or anti-CTLA-4 therapy, and 30% to 40% had some. Study-wide points: Clonal expansion from baseline to week 6 occurred in both CD4+ and CD8+ T cells.

This clone was counted a single time. Antigen: not known. Autoimmune disease history or systemic immunosuppression excluded patients. The CDR3 spans 12 residues. Germline lookup yields CDR1 SEHNR and CDR2 FQNEAQ (reference sequence). Trimming shortened V by 4 bases and J by 3 bases, and 7 bases separated the two germline ends. The method was immunoSEQ multiplex PCR; TCRdb's version includes in-frame clones alone and lacks a portion of them. The data show approximately 58,000 clones, 70% to 90% seen once. The sequence derives from an adult with an advanced solid tumor such as melanoma, head and neck, liver or kidney cancer. The V and J genes are TRBV7-9 and TRBJ2-7, with a possible D match to TRBD2 (5 bases). The source was CD4+ or CD8+ T cells sorted from blood, collected in a trial of the OX40 agonist ivuxolimab. The CDR3: CASSSADYEQYF. DNA for the CDR3: TGTGCCAGCAGCTCAGCGGACTACGAGCAGTACTTC.